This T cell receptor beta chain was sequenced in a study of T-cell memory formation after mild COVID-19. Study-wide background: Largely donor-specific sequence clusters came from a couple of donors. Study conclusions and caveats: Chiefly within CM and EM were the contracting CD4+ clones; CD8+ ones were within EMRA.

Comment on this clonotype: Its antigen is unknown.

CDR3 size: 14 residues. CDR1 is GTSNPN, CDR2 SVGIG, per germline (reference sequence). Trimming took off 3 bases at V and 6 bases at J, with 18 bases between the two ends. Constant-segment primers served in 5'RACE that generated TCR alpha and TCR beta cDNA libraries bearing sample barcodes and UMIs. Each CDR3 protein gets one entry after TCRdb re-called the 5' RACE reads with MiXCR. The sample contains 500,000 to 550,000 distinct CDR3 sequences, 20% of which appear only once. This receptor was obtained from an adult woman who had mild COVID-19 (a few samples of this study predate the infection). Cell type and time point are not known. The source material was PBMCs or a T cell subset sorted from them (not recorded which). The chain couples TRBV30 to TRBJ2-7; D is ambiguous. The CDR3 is CAWSVDDNRVEQYF. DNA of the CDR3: TGTGCCTGGAGCGTAGACGACAACCGGGTCGAGCAGTACTTC. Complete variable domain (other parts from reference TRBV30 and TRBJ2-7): SQTIHQWPATLVQPVGSPLSLECTVEGTSNPNLYWYRQAAGRGLQLLFYSVGIGQISSEVPQNLSASRPQDRQFILSSKKLLLSDSGFYLCAWSVDDNRVEQYFGPGTRLTVT.